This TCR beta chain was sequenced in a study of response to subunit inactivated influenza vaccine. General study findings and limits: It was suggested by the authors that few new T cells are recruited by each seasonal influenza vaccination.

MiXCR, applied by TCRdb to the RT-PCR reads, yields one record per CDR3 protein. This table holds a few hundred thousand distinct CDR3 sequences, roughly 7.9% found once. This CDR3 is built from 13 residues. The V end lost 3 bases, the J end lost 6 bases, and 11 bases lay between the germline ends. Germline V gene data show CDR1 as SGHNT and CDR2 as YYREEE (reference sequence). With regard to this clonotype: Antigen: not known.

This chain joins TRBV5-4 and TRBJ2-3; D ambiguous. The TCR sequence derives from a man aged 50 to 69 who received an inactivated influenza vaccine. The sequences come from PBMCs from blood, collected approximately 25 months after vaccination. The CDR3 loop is CASSSGPDDTQYF. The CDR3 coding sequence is TGTGCCAGCAGCTCAGGACCCGACGATACGCAGTATTTT.